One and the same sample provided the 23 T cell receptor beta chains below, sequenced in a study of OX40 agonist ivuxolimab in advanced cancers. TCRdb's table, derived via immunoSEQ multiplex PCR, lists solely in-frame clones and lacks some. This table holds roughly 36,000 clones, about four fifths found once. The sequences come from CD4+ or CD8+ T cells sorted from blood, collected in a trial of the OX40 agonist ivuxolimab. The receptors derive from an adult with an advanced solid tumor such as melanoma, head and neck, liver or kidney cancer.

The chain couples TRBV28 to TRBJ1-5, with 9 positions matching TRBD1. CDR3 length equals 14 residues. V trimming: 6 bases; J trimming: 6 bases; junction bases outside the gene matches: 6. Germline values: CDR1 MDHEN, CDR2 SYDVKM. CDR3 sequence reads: CASSAGQGGQPQHF. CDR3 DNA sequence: TGTGCCAGCAGCGCGGGACAGGGTGGTCAGCCCCAGCATTTT. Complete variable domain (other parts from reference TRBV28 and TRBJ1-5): DVKVTQSSRYLVKRTGEKVFLECVQDMDHENMFWYRQDPGLGLRLIYFSYDVKMKEKGDIPEGYSVSREKKERFSLILESASTNQTSMYLCASSAGQGGQPQHFGDGTRLSIL.

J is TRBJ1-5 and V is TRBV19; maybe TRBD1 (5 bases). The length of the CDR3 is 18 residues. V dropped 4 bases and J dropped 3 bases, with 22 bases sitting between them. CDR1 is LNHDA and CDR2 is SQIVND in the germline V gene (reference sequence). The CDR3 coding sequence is TGTGCCAGTAGTAATTGGGGCAGGGAAGGTTTCTACAATCAGCCCCAGCATTTT. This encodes CASSNWGREGFYNQPQHF.

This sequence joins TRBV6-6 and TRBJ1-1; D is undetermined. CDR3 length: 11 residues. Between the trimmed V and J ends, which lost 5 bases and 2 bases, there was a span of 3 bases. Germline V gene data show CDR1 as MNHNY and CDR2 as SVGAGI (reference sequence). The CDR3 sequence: CASSHNTEAFF. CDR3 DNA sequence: TGTGCCAGCAGTCATAACACTGAAGCTTTCTTT.

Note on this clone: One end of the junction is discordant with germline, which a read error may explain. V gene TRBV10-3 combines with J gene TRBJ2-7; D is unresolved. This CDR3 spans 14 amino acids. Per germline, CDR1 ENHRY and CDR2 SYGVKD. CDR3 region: CAISQSGFSYEQYF. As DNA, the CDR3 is TGTGCCATCAGTCAGTCTGGGTTTTCCTACGAGCAGTACTTC.

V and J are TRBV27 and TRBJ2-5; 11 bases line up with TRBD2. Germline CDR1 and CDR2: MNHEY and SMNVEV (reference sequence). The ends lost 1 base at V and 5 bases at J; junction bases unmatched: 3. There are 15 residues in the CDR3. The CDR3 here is CASSLLLAGVETQYF. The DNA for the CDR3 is TGTGCCAGCAGTTTATTACTAGCGGGAGTGGAGACCCAGTACTTC.

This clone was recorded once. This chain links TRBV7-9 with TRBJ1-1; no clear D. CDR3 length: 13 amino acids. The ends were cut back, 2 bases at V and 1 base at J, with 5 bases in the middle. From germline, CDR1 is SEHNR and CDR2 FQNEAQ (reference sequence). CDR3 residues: CASSLWQNTEAFF. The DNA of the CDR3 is TGTGCCAGCAGCTTATGGCAGAACACTGAAGCTTTCTTT.

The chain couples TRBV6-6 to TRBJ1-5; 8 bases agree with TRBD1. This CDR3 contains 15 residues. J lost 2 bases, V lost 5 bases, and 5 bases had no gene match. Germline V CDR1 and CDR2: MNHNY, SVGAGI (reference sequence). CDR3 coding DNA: TGTGCCAGCAGTGCAGGGGGCTGGGGCAATCAGCCCCAGCATTTT. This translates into CASSAGGWGNQPQHF.

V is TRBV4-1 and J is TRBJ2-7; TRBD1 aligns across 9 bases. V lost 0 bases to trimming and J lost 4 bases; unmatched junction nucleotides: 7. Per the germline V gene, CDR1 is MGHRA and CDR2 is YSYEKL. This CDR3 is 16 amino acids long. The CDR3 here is CASSQEKTGGRYEQYF. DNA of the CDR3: TGCGCCAGCAGCCAAGAGAAGACAGGGGGAAGGTACGAGCAGTACTTC.

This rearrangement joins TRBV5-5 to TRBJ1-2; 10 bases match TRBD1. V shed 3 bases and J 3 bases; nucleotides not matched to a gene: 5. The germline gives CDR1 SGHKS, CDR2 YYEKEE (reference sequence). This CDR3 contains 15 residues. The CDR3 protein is CASSSGTGVDYGYTF. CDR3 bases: TGTGCCAGCAGCTCCGGGACAGGGGTCGACTATGGCTACACCTTC.

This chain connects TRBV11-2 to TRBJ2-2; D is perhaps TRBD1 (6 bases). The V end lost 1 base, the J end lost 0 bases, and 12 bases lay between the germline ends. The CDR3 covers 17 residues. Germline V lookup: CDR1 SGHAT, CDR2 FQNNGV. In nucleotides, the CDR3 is TGTGCCAGCAGCTTAGGTATCCGGACAGCGAACACCGGGGAGCTGTTTTTT. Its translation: CASSLGIRTANTGELFF. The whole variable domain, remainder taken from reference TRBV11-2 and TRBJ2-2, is EAGVAQSPRYKIIEKRQSVAFWCNPISGHATLYWYQQILGQGPKLLIQFQNNGVVDDSQLPKDRFSAERLKGVDSTLKIQPAKLEDSAVYLCASSLGIRTANTGELFFGEGSRLTVL.

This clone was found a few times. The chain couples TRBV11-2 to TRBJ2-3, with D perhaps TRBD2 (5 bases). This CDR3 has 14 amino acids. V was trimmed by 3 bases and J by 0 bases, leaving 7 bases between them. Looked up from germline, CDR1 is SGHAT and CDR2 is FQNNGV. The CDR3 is CASSFGGSTDTQYF. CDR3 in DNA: TGTGCCAGCAGCTTTGGCGGGAGCACAGATACGCAGTATTTT.

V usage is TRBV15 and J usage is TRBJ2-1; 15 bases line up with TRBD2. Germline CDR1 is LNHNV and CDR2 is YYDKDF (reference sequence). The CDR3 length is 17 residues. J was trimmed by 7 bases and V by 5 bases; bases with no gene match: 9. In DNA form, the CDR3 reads TGTGCCACCAGCGGCCCAGAAGGGACTAGCGGGAGGAATGAGCAGTTCTTC. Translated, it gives CATSGPEGTSGRNEQFF.

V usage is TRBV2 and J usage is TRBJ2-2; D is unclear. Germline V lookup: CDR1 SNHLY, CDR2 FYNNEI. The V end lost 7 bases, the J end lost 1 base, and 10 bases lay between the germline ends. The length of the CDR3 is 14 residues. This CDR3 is CASMWGGNTGELFF. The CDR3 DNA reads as TGTGCCAGCATGTGGGGTGGGAACACCGGGGAGCTGTTTTTT.

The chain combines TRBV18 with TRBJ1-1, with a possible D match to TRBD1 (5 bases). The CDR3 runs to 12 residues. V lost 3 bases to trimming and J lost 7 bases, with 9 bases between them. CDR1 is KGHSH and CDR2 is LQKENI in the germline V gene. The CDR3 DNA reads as TGTGCCAGCTCACCGGACGACAGTGAAGCTTTCTTT. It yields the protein CASSPDDSEAFF.

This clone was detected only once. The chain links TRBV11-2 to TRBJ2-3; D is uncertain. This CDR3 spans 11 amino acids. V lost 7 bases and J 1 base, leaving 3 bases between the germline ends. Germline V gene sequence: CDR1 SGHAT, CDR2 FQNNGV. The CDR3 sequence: CASTRTDTQYF. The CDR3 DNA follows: TGTGCCAGCACCCGCACAGATACGCAGTATTTT. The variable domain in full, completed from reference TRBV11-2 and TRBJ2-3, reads EAGVAQSPRYKIIEKRQSVAFWCNPISGHATLYWYQQILGQGPKLLIQFQNNGVVDDSQLPKDRFSAERLKGVDSTLKIQPAKLEDSAVYLCASTRTDTQYFGPGTRLTVL.

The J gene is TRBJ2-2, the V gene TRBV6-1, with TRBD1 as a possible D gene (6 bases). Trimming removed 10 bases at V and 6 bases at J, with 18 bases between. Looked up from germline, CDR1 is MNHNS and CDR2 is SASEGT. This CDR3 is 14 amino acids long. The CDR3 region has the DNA TGTGCCACCTTGAACAGGGTTAATTCCGGGGAGCTGTTTTTT. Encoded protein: CATLNRVNSGELFF.

CDR3 region: CASSYWASGKGGQYF. The CDR3 nucleotides are TGTGCCAGCAGTTACTGGGCTAGCGGGAAGGGAGGGCAGTACTTC. The chain carries TRBV6-5 and TRBJ2-7, with TRBD2 identical over 9 bases. This CDR3 spans 15 amino acids. Looked up from germline, CDR1 is MNHEY and CDR2 is SVGAGI. V trimming: 1 base; J trimming: 9 bases; junction bases outside the gene matches: 10.

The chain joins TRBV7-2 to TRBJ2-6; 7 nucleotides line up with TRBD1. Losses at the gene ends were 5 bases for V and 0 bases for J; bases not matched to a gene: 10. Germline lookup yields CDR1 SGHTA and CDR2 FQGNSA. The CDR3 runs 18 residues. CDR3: CASSETGIPNSGANVLTF. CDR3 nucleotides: TGTGCCAGCAGCGAGACAGGGATTCCCAACTCTGGGGCCAACGTCCTGACTTTC.

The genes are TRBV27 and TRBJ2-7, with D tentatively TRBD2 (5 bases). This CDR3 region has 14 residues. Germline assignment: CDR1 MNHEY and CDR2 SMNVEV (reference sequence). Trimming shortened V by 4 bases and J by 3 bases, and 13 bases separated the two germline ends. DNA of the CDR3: TGTGCCAGCAGTTCCGGACGAGAGGGCTACGAGCAGTACTTC. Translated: CASSSGREGYEQYF.

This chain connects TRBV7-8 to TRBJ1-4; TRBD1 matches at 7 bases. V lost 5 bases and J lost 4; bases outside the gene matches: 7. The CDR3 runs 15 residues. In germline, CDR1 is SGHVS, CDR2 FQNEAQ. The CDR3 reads CASSIRQGINEKLFF. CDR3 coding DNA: TGTGCCAGCAGCATCCGACAGGGAATTAATGAAAAACTGTTTTTT.

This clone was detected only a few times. The DNA of the CDR3 is TGTGCCAGCTCACCTCAGGGGCTTGGCACTGAAGCTTTCTTT. It yields the protein CASSPQGLGTEAFF. V and J are TRBV18 and TRBJ1-1; possibly TRBD1 for D (6 bases). Germline V gene sequence: CDR1 KGHSH, CDR2 LQKENI. The CDR3 runs 14 residues. The V gene lost 3 bases and the J gene lost 4 bases, with 12 bases spanning the gap.

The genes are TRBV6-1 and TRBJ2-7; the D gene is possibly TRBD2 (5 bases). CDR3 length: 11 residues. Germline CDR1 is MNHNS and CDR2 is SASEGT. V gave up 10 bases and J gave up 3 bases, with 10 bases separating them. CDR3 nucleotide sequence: TGTGCCACGTTTGAGGGCTACGAGCAGTACTTC. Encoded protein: CATFEGYEQYF.

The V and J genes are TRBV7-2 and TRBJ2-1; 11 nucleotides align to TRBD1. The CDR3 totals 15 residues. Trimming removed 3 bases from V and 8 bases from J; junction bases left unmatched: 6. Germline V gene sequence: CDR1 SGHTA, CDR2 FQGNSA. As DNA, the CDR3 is TGTGCCAGCAGCTTCGGGACAGGGGGGATTTATGAGCAGTTCTTC. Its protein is CASSFGTGGIYEQFF.